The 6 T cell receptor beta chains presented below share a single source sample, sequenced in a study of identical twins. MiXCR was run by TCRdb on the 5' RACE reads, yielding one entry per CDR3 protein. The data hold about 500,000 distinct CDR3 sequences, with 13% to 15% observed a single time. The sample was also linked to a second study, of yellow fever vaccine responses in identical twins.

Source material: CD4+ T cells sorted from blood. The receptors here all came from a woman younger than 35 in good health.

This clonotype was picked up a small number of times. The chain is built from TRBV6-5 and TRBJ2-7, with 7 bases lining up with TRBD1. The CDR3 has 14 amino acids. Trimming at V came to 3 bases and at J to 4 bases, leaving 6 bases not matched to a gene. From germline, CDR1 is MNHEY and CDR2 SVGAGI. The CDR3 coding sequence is TGTGCCAGCAGTTATAATTACAGGGGTTACGAGCAGTACTTC. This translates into CASSYNYRGYEQYF.

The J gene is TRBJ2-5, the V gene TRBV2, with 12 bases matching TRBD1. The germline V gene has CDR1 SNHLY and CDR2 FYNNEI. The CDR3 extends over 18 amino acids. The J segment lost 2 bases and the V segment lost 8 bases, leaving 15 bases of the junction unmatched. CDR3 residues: CASCRWGTGGSGQETQYF. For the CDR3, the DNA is TGTGCCAGCTGCCGTTGGGGGACAGGGGGCTCGGGACAAGAGACCCAGTACTTC.

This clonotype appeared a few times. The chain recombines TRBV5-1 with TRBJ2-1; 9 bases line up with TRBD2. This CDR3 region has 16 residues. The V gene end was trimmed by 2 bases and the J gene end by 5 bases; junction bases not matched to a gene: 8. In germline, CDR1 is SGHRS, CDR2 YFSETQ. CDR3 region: CASSFRRASGDNEQFF. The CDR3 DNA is TGCGCCAGCAGCTTTAGGCGGGCTAGCGGGGACAATGAGCAGTTCTTC.

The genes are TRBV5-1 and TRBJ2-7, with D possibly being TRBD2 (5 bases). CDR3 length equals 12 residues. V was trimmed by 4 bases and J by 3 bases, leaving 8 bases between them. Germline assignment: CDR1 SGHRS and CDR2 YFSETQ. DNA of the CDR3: TGCGCCAGCAGCGACGGGGTCTACGAGCAGTACTTC. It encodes CASSDGVYEQYF.

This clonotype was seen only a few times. CDR3 DNA: TGTGCCATCAGTGAGTTGGGGGGCTACGAGCAGTACTTC. It codes for CAISELGGYEQYF. The rearrangement uses TRBV10-3 and TRBJ2-7; tentative D call: TRBD2 (6 bases). Trimming took 1 base from V and 3 from J, leaving 7 bases between them. CDR3 size: 13 residues. Germline V lookup: CDR1 ENHRY, CDR2 SYGVKD.

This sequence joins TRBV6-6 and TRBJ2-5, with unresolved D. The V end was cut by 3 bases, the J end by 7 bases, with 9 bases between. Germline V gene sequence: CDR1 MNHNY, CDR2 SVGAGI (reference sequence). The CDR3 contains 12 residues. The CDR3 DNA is TGTGCCAGCAGTTATTCGGACGGGACCCAGTACTTC. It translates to CASSYSDGTQYF.